The clone carrying this T cell receptor (beta chain) has a count of ten or more. A junction boundary mismatches the germline segment, possibly from a read error. These data belong to a study of prognosis after radiotherapy for stage I lung cancer. At the level of the study: Squamous cell carcinoma was diagnosed in 7 or 8 patients and adenocarcinoma in roughly eleven.

In germline, CDR1 is DFQATT, CDR2 SNEGSKA (reference sequence). This CDR3 comprises 13 residues. Genomic DNA provided the template from which TCR beta CDR3 was amplified by two-round multiplex PCR. Amplification in first-round PCR relied on primers specific to each TRBV and TRBJ gene. From the multiplex PCR reads, TCRdb called clonotypes with MiXCR, one entry per CDR3 protein. The table includes around 12,000 distinct CDR3 sequences, 40% to 45% detected once. The rearrangement joins TRBV20-1 to TRBJ2-3, with TRBD1 as a possible D gene (5 bases). The clonotype was recovered from a donor aged 50 or older with non-small cell lung cancer. This specimen consisted of PBMCs, obtained before or after stereotactic body radiation therapy (not recorded which). The CDR3, as DNA: TGCAGTGCTAGCAGACAGAACACAGATACGCGGTATTTT. Protein: CSASRQNTDTRYF.